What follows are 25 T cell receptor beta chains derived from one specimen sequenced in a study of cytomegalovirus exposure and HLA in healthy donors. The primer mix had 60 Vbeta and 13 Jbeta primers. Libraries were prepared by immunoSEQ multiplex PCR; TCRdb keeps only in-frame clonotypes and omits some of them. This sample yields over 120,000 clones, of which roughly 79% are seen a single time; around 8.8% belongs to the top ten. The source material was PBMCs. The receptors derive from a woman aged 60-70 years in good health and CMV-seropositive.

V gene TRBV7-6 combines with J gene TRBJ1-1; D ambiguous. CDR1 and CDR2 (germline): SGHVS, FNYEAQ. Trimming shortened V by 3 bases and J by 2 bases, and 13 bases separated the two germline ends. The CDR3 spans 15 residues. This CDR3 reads CASSLTLARNTEAFF. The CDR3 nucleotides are TGTGCCAGCAGCTTGACTTTGGCGAGAAACACTGAAGCTTTCTTT.

The CDR3 reads CASIGSGDTEAFF. The CDR3 bases are TGTGCCAGCATCGGGTCAGGGGACACTGAAGCTTTCTTT. The chain joins TRBV11-3 to TRBJ1-1, with D possibly TRBD1 on 6 matching bases. The CDR3 totals 13 residues. V gave up 7 bases and J gave up 3 bases, with 12 bases separating them. Germline CDR1 reads SGHNT; CDR2 reads YENEEA.

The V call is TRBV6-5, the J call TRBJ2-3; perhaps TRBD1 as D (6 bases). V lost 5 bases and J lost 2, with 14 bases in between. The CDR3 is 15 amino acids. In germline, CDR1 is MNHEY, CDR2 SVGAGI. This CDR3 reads CASSSTGTITDTQYF. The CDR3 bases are TGTGCCAGCAGTAGCACAGGGACGATCACAGATACGCAGTATTTT.

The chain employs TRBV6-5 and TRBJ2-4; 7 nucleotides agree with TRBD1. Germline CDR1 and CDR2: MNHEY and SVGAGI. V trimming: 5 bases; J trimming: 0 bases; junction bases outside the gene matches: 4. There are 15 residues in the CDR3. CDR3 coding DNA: TGTGCCAGCAGTCCGGGACAGCTAGCCAAAAACATTCAGTACTTC. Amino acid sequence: CASSPGQLAKNIQYF.

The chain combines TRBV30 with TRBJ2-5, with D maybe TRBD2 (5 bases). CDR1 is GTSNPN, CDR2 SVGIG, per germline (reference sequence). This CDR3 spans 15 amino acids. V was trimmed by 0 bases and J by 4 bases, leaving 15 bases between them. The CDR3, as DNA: TGTGCCTGGAGTGTACTGGCAGGAGGTGGAGAGACCCAGTACTTC. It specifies CAWSVLAGGGETQYF. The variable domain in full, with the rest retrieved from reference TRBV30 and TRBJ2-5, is SQTIHQWPATLVQPVGSPLSLECTVEGTSNPNLYWYRQAAGRGLQLLFYSVGIGQISSEVPQNLSASRPQDRQFILSSKKLLLSDSGFYLCAWSVLAGGGETQYFGPGTRLLVL.

The CDR3 is CASSLRTSGTGEQFF. The CDR3 coding sequence is TGTGCCAGTAGTCTACGGACTAGCGGGACTGGTGAGCAGTTCTTC. This chain joins TRBV19 and TRBJ2-1, with TRBD2 matching over 12 bases. The CDR3 consists of 15 residues. J gave up 9 bases and V 5 bases, and 8 bases lay outside the gene matches. Germline V CDR1 and CDR2: LNHDA, SQIVND (reference sequence).

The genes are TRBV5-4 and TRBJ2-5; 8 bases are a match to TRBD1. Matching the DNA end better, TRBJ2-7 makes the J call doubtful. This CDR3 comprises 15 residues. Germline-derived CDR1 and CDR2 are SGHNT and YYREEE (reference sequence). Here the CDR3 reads CASSWPDRGTYEQYF. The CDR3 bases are TGTGCCAGCAGCTGGCCAGACAGGGGAACCTACGAGCAGTACTTC.

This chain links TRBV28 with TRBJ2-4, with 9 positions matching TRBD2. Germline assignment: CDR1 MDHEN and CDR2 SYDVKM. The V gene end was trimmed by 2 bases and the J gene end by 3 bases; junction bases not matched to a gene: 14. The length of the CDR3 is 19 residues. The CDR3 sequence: CASSLRLRGGLYGKNIQYF. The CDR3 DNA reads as TGTGCCAGCAGTTTAAGGTTGCGGGGGGGACTCTATGGCAAAAACATTCAGTACTTC.

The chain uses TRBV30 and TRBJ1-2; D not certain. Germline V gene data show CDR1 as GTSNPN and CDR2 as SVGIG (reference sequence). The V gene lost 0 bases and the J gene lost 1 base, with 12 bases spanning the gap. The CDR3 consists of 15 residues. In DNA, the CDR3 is TGTGCCTGGAGTGTACGTCGCGGGTTTAACTATGGCTACACCTTC. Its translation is CAWSVRRGFNYGYTF.

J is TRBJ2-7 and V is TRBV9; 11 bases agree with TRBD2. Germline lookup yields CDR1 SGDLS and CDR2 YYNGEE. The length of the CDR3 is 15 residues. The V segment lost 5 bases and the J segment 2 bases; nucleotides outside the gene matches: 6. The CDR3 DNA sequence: TGTGCCAGCAGTCGAAATAGCGGGAGGGCCTACGAGCAGTACTTC. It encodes CASSRNSGRAYEQYF.

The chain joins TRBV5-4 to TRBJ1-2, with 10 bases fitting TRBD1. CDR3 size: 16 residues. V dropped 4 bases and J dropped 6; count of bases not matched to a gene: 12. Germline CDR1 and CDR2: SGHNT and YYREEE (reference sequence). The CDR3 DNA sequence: TGTGCCAGCAGCCACAGCACCGGACAGGGGGTTAATGGCTACACCTTC. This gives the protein CASSHSTGQGVNGYTF.

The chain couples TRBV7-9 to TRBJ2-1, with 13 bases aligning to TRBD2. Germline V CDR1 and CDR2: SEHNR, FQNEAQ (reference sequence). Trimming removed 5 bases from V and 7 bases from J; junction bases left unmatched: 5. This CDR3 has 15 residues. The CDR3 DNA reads TGTGCCAGCAGCCCACTAGCGGGAGGGGGGAATGAGCAGTTCTTC. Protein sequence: CASSPLAGGGNEQFF.

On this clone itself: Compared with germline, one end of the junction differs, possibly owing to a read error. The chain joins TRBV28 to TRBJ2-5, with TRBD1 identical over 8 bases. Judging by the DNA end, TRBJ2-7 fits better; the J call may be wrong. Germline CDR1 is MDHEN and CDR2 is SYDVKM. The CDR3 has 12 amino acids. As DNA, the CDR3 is TGCGGATCCGGGACAGGACGGGTCGAGCAGTACTTC. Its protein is CGSGTGRVEQYF.

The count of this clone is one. CDR3 sequence reads: CSASSGTRGFF. The CDR3 bases are TGCAGTGCTAGTTCCGGGACAAGGGGATTCTTT. The rearrangement joins TRBV20-1 to TRBJ1-1; D possibly corresponds to TRBD1 (6 bases). CDR1 is DFQATT, CDR2 SNEGSKA, per germline (reference sequence). V gave up 3 bases and J gave up 14 bases, with 16 bases separating them. CDR3 length: 11 residues.

In DNA, the CDR3 is TGTGCCAGCAGCCTCCCCGGGAGGACAGATACGCAGTATTTT. It encodes CASSLPGRTDTQYF. The V call is TRBV7-9, the J call TRBJ2-3, with TRBD2 matching over 7 bases. Looked up from germline, CDR1 is SEHNR and CDR2 is FQNEAQ (reference sequence). Losses at the gene ends were 5 bases for V and 3 bases for J; bases not matched to a gene: 5. The CDR3 is made up of 14 amino acids. The variable domain in full, with the rest retrieved from reference TRBV7-9 and TRBJ2-3, is DTGVSQNPRHKITKRGQNVTFRCDPISEHNRLYWYRQTLGQGPEFLTYFQNEAQLEKSRLLSDRFSAERPKGSFSTLEIQRTEQGDSAMYLCASSLPGRTDTQYFGPGTRLTVL.

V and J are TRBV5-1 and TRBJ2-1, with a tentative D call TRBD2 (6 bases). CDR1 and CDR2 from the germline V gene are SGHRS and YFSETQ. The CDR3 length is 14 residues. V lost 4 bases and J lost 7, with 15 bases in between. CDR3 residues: CASSLPGSGNEQFF. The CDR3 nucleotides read TGCGCCAGCAGCCTCCCCGGGAGTGGAAATGAGCAGTTCTTC.

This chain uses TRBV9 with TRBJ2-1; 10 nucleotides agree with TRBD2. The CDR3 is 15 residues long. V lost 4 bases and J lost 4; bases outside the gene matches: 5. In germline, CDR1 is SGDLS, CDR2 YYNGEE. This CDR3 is CASSFGLAAYNEQFF. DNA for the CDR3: TGTGCCAGCAGCTTTGGACTAGCGGCTTACAATGAGCAGTTCTTC.

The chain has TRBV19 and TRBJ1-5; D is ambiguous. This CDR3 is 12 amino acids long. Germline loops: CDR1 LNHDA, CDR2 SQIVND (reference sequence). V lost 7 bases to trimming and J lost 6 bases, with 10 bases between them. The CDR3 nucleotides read TGTGCCAGTACGGTGGGAGGTCAGCCCCAGCATTTT. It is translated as CASTVGGQPQHF.

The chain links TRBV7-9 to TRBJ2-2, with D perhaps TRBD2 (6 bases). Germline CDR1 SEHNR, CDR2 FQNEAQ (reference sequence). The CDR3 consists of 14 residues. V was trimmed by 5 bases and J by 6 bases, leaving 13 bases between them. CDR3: CASSAVGRSGELFF. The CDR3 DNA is TGTGCCAGCAGCGCGGTAGGGAGGTCCGGGGAGCTGTTTTTT.

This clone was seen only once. DNA for the CDR3: TGCGCCAGCAGCGACAGACACCAAGAGACCCAGTACTTC. The encoded protein is CASSDRHQETQYF. The chain carries TRBV5-1 and TRBJ2-5; D might be TRBD1 (5 bases). Per the germline V gene, CDR1 is SGHRS and CDR2 is YFSETQ. This CDR3 spans 13 amino acids. Trimming pared 4 bases from V and 0 bases from J, leaving 7 bases between.

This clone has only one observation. As DNA, the CDR3 is TGTGCCAGCAGCCGGGACATTCGCGGTGGAAACACCATATATTTT. It codes for CASSRDIRGGNTIYF. The V and J genes are TRBV6-6 and TRBJ1-3, with D maybe TRBD1 (6 bases). V was trimmed by 6 bases and J by 3 bases, leaving 15 bases between them. CDR3 length: 15 residues. Germline V gene lookup returns CDR1 MNHNY and CDR2 SVGAGI (reference sequence).

CDR3: CASSSYESGTGELFF. In DNA, the CDR3 is TGTGCCAGCAGCTCCTATGAGTCGGGCACCGGGGAGCTGTTTTTT. The chain couples TRBV7-6 to TRBJ2-2; D is unclear. The germline V gene has CDR1 SGHVS and CDR2 FNYEAQ. Trimming removed 4 bases at V and 4 bases at J, with 13 bases between. The CDR3 length is 15 residues.

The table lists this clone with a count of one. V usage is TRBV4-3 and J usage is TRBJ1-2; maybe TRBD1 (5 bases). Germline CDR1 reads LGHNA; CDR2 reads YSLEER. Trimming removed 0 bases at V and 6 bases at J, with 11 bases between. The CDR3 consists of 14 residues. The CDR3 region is CASSQDLWGDGYTF. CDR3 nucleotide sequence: TGCGCCAGCAGCCAAGATTTGTGGGGGGATGGCTACACCTTC.

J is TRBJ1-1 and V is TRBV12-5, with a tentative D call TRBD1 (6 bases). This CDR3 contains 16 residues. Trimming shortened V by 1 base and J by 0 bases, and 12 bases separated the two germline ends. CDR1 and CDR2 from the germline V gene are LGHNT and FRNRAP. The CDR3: CASGLGSGGLNTEAFF. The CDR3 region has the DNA TGTGCTAGTGGTTTGGGTAGTGGGGGCTTGAACACTGAAGCTTTCTTT. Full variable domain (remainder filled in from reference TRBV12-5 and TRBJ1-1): DARVTQTPRHKVTEMGQEVTMRCQPILGHNTVFWYRQTMMQGLELLAYFRNRAPLDDSGMPKDRFSAEMPDATLATLKIQPSEPRDSAVYFCASGLGSGGLNTEAFFGQGTRLTVV.

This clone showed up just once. CDR3 sequence: CASSLGGYSNQPQHF. CDR3 in DNA: TGCGCCAGCAGCTTGGGAGGGTATAGCAATCAGCCCCAGCATTTT. V and J are TRBV5-1 and TRBJ1-5; unclear D gene. Per germline, CDR1 SGHRS and CDR2 YFSETQ. This CDR3 has 15 residues. V was clipped by 0 bases and J by 0 bases, with 7 bases between them.